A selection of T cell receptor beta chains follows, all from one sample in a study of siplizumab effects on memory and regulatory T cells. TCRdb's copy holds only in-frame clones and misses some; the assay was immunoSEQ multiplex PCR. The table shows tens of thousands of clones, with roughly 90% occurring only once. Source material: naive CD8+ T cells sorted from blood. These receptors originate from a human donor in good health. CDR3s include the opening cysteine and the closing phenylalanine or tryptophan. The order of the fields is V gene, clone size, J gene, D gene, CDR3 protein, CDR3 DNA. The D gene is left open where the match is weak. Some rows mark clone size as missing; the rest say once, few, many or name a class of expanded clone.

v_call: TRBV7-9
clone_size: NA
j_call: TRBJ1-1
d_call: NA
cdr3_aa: CASSSRQVNTEAFF
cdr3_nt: TGTGCCAGCAGCTCTAGACAGGTGAACACTGAAGCTTTCTTT

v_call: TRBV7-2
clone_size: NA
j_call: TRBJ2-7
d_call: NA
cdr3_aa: CASSLAFEQYF
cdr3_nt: TGTGCCAGCAGCTTAGCGTTCGAGCAGTACTTC

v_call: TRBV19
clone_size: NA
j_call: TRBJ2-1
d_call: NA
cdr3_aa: CASSMGGSYNEQFF
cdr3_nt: TGTGCCAGTAGTATGGGGGGCTCCTACAATGAGCAGTTCTTC

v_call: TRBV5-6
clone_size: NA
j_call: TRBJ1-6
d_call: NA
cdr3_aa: CASSLPGPINSPLHF
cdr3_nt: TGTGCCAGCAGCTTACCGGGGCCGATTAATTCACCCCTCCACTTT

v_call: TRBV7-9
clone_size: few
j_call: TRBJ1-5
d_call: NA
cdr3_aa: CASSPPGNQPQHF
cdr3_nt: TGTGCCAGCAGCCCTCCAGGGAATCAGCCCCAGCATTTT

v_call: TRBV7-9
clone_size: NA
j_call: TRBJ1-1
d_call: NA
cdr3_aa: CASSSTSGGTEAFF
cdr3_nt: TGTGCCAGCAGCTCAACTTCGGGGGGCACTGAAGCTTTCTTT

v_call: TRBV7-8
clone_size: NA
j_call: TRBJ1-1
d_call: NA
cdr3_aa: CASSEPNRNTEAFF
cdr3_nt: TGTGCCAGCAGCGAACCTAACAGGAACACTGAAGCTTTCTTT

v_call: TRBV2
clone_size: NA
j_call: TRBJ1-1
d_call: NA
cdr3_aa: CASSETDGQFEEAFF
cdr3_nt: TGTGCCAGCAGTGAGACAGACGGACAGTTTGAGGAAGCTTTCTTT

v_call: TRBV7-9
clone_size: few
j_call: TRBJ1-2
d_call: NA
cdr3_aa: CASSHLGIDYGYTF
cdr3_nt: TGTGCCAGCAGCCACTTAGGGATCGACTATGGCTACACCTTC

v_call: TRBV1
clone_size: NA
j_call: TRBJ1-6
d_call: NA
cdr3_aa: CTSSQGYSNWGSPLHF
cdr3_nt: TGCACCAGCAGCCAGGGATACAGTAACTGGGGTTCACCCCTCCACTTT

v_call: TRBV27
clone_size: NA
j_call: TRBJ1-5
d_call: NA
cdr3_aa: CASSLFRPAPSNQPQHF
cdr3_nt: TGTGCCAGCAGTTTATTCCGGCCAGCACCTAGCAATCAGCCCCAGCATTTT

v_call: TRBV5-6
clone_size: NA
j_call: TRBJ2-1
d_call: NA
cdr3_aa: CASSLGRGGSHEQFF
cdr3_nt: TGTGCCAGCAGCTTGGGCCGGGGTGGGTCACATGAGCAGTTCTTC

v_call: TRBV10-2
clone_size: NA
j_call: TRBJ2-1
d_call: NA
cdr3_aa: CASRDTGLDNEQFF
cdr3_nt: TGCGCCAGCAGGGATACGGGACTCGACAATGAGCAGTTCTTC

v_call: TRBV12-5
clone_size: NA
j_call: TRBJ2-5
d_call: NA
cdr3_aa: CASGWGHVVQETQYF
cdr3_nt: TGTGCTAGTGGTTGGGGACACGTAGTCCAAGAGACCCAGTACTTC

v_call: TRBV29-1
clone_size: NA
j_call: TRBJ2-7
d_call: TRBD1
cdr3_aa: CSVGTGGAYEQYF
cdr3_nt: TGCAGCGTGGGGACAGGGGGCGCTTACGAGCAGTACTTC

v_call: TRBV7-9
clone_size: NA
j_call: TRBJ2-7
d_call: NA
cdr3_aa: CASSLAPPSLEQYF
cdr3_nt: TGTGCCAGCAGCTTAGCGCCCCCGAGCCTCGAGCAGTACTTC

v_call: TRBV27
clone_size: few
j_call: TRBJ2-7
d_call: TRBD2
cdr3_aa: CASSPPGGIYEQYF
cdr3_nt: TGTGCCAGCAGTCCTCCGGGAGGCATCTACGAGCAGTACTTC

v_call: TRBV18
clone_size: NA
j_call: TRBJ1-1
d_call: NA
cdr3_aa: CASSGSGESAEAFF
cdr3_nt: TGTGCCAGCTCAGGTTCAGGGGAGTCGGCTGAAGCTTTCTTT

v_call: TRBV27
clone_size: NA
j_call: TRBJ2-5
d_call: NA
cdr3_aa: CASSISPGLRETQYF
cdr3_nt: TGTGCCAGCAGTATCTCCCCGGGGCTGAGGGAGACCCAGTACTTC

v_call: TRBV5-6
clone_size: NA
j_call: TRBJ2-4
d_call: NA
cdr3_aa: CASSPGPLAKNIQYF
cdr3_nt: TGTGCCAGCAGCCCGGGACCGCTAGCCAAAAACATTCAGTACTTC

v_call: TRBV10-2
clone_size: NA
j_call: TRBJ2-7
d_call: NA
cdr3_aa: CASSDHRSSYEQYF
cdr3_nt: TGCGCCAGCAGTGACCACAGGAGCTCCTACGAGCAGTACTTC

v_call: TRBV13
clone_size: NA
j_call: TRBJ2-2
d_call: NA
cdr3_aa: CASSPRSTGELFF
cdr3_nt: TGTGCCAGCAGCCCACGTAGCACCGGGGAGCTGTTTTTT

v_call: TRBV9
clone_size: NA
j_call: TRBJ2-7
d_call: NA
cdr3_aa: CASSVAGTTVDEQYF
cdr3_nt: TGTGCCAGCAGCGTCGCCGGGACGACAGTTGATGAGCAGTACTTC

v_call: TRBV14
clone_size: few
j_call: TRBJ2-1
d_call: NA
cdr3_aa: CASSQVYDSPYNEQFF
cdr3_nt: TGTGCCAGCAGCCAAGTGTATGACAGTCCCTACAATGAGCAGTTCTTC

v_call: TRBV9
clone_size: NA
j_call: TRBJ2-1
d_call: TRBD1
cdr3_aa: CASSAGQGYNEQFF
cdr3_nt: TGTGCCAGCAGCGCGGGACAGGGCTACAATGAGCAGTTCTTC

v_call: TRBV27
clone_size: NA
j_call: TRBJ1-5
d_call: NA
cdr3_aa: CASSEASDQPQHF
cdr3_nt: TGTGCCAGCAGTGAGGCTTCAGATCAGCCCCAGCATTTT

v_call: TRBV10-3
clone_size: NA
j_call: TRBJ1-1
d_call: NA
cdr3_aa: CAISELGGWDTEAFF
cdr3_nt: TGTGCCATCAGTGAATTAGGGGGGTGGGACACTGAAGCTTTCTTT

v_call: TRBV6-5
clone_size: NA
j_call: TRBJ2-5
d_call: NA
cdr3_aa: CASSFDGETQYF
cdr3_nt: TGTGCCAGCAGTTTCGACGGAGAGACCCAGTACTTC

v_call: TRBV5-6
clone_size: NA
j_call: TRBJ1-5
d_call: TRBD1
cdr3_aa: CASSPGGVGNQPQHF
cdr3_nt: TGTGCCAGCAGCCCAGGGGGCGTGGGCAATCAGCCCCAGCATTTT

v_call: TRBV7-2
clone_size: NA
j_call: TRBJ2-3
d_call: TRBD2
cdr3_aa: CASSLVPVLAGDPGDTQYF
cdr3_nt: TGTGCCAGCAGCTTAGTCCCAGTACTAGCGGGGGATCCCGGGGATACGCAGTATTTT

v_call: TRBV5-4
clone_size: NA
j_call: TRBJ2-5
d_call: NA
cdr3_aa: CASSLSFGETQYF
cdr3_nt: TGTGCCAGCAGCTTGTCGTTCGGGGAGACCCAGTACTTC

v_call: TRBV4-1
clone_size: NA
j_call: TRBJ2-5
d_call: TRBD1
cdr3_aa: CASSQGTGVQETQYF
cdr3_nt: TGCGCCAGCAGCCAGGGGACAGGCGTACAAGAGACCCAGTACTTC

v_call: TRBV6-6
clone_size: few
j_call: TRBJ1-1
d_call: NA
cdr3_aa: CASSYDPTEAFF
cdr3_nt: TGTGCCAGCAGTTACGATCCGACTGAAGCTTTCTTT

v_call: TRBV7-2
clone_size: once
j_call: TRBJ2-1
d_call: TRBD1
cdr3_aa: CASSFSADRDLNEQFF
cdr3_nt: TGTGCCAGCAGCTTCAGCGCGGACAGGGACCTCAATGAGCAGTTCTTC

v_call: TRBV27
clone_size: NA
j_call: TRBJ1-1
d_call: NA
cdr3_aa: CASSLWSGDAEAFF
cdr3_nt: TGTGCCAGCAGTTTATGGTCAGGGGACGCTGAAGCTTTCTTT

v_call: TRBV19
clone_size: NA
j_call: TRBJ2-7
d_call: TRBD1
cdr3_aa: CASSPGTGGYEQYF
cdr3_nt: TGTGCCAGTAGCCCCGGGACAGGGGGATACGAGCAGTACTTC

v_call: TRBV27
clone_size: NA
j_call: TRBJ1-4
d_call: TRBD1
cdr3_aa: CASRQGLGGEKLFF
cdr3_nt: TGTGCCAGCAGACAGGGGCTCGGGGGTGAAAAACTGTTTTTT

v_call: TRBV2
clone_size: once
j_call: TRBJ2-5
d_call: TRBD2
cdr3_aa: CASIVGLAETQYF
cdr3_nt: TGTGCCAGCATCGTCGGACTAGCGGAGACCCAGTACTTC

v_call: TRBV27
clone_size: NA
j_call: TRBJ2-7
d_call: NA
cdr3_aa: CASSQGGLGSEQYF
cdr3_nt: TGTGCCAGCAGTCAAGGGGGGTTGGGGTCCGAGCAGTACTTC

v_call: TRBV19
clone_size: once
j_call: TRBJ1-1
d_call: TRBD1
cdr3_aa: CASSDPRDRVSAFF
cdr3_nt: TGTGCCAGTAGTGATCCCCGGGACAGGGTCTCAGCTTTCTTT

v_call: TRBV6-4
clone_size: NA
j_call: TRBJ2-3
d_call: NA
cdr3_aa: CASSLSGTDTDTQYF
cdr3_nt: TGTGCCAGCAGTCTCTCCGGGACGGACACAGATACGCAGTATTTT